These T cell receptor beta chains were read from a single sample in a study of identical twins. Each CDR3 protein gets one entry after TCRdb re-called the 5' RACE reads with MiXCR. Altogether over 600,000 distinct CDR3 sequences are present, about 20% being singletons, with the ten largest covering 4% to 5.5%. These sequences were also reported in another study, on T cells expressing NK-cell markers.

The sample consisted of PBMCs. The source of these receptors is a woman aged 18-29 years in good health. Each CDR3 is given with its conserved first and last residue. The order of the fields is V gene, J gene, CDR3 protein.

V gene: TRBV29-1
J gene: TRBJ2-1
CDR3 protein: CSVPEGSSYNEQFF

V gene: TRBV6-2/TRBV6-3
J gene: TRBJ2-7
CDR3 protein: CASSYEQGPSYEQYF

V gene: TRBV20-1
J gene: TRBJ2-7
CDR3 protein: CSALRTGNGGGGLEQYF

V gene: TRBV6-1
J gene: TRBJ1-5
CDR3 protein: CATRGATSNQPQHF

V gene: TRBV5-1
J gene: TRBJ2-1
CDR3 protein: CASSRFSSGGVKNEQFF

V gene: TRBV7-3
J gene: TRBJ1-1
CDR3 protein: CASSSMVDTEAFF

V gene: TRBV10-3
J gene: TRBJ2-7
CDR3 protein: CAISGGYEQYF

V gene: TRBV29-1
J gene: TRBJ2-1
CDR3 protein: CSVVPGALTYNEQFF

V gene: TRBV20-1
J gene: TRBJ2-7
CDR3 protein: CSAETLRAGGHNEQYF

V gene: TRBV4-1
J gene: TRBJ2-3
CDR3 protein: CASSSYPRGERGTDTQYF

V gene: TRBV20-1
J gene: TRBJ2-1
CDR3 protein: CSARDVQGASSYNEQFF

V gene: TRBV7-2
J gene: TRBJ2-3
CDR3 protein: CASSLNGGPPTDTQYF

V gene: TRBV4-3
J gene: TRBJ2-7
CDR3 protein: CASSQEPSGRDNEQYF

V gene: TRBV12-3/TRBV12-4
J gene: TRBJ2-1
CDR3 protein: CASSQKTSGIGDEQFF

V gene: TRBV15
J gene: TRBJ2-7
CDR3 protein: CATSTLPGQGSYEQYF

V gene: TRBV20-1
J gene: TRBJ2-3
CDR3 protein: CSARVGLAPDTQYF

V gene: TRBV7-9
J gene: TRBJ2-1
CDR3 protein: CASSPGGGPNPNEQFF

V gene: TRBV24-1
J gene: TRBJ2-2
CDR3 protein: CATSDPGFSGELFF

V gene: TRBV6-6
J gene: TRBJ1-2
CDR3 protein: CASTGNGYTF

V gene: TRBV4-1
J gene: TRBJ1-2
CDR3 protein: CASSNSNRANTF

V gene: TRBV5-1
J gene: TRBJ2-1
CDR3 protein: CASSSTSGRANEQFF

V gene: TRBV20-1
J gene: TRBJ2-7
CDR3 protein: CSARELDYEQYF

V gene: TRBV29-1
J gene: TRBJ2-1
CDR3 protein: CSVEHGGRGNEQFF

V gene: TRBV5-5
J gene: TRBJ2-7
CDR3 protein: CASSLARSGRRNEQYF

V gene: TRBV20-1
J gene: TRBJ2-5
CDR3 protein: CSASRGIQTQYF

V gene: TRBV10-3
J gene: TRBJ2-7
CDR3 protein: CATNRGSEQYF

V gene: TRBV20-1
J gene: TRBJ2-5
CDR3 protein: CSAPSGQETQYF

V gene: TRBV9
J gene: TRBJ2-3
CDR3 protein: CASSVASGGKDTQYF

V gene: TRBV6-1
J gene: TRBJ2-7
CDR3 protein: CASSTNGISYEQYF

V gene: TRBV12-3/TRBV12-4
J gene: TRBJ2-7
CDR3 protein: CASSLAPVGYEQYF

V gene: TRBV15
J gene: TRBJ2-5
CDR3 protein: CATSIRGQETQYF

V gene: TRBV6-1
J gene: TRBJ1-2
CDR3 protein: CASIRATGNYGYTF

V gene: TRBV7-6
J gene: -
CDR3 protein: CASSPFTGTYNEQYF

V gene: TRBV6-2/TRBV6-3
J gene: TRBJ2-7
CDR3 protein: CASRPRDRASYEQYF

V gene: TRBV7-9
J gene: TRBJ2-6
CDR3 protein: CASSVGANVLTF

V gene: TRBV5-4
J gene: TRBJ2-5
CDR3 protein: CASSLAGGRQETQYF

V gene: TRBV4-1
J gene: TRBJ2-1
CDR3 protein: CASSRMGSTNYNEQFF

V gene: TRBV12-3/TRBV12-4
J gene: TRBJ2-2
CDR3 protein: CASTLRASGELFF

V gene: TRBV25-1
J gene: TRBJ2-7
CDR3 protein: CASSEFWEQYF

V gene: TRBV12-3/TRBV12-4
J gene: TRBJ2-2
CDR3 protein: CASSIKLTGELFF

V gene: TRBV29-1
J gene: TRBJ1-2
CDR3 protein: CSVERRGSIVNGYTF

V gene: TRBV4-3
J gene: TRBJ2-2
CDR3 protein: CASSQDTSIGGPGELFF

V gene: TRBV4-3
J gene: TRBJ2-7
CDR3 protein: CASSQGTSGRYEQYF

V gene: TRBV15
J gene: TRBJ2-4
CDR3 protein: CATSTHRGAQWF

V gene: TRBV20-1
J gene: TRBJ1-1
CDR3 protein: CSAPGFREAFF

V gene: TRBV12-3/TRBV12-4
J gene: TRBJ1-1
CDR3 protein: CASRMTNEAFF

V gene: TRBV12-3/TRBV12-4
J gene: TRBJ2-3
CDR3 protein: CASSYREVDTDTQYF

V gene: TRBV12-3/TRBV12-4
J gene: TRBJ2-7
CDR3 protein: CASSLRTDLRHEQYF

V gene: TRBV20-1
J gene: TRBJ2-3
CDR3 protein: CSASGGVPTGTDTQYF

V gene: TRBV3-1
J gene: TRBJ2-3
CDR3 protein: CASSQITGPGSTDTQYF

V gene: TRBV5-5
J gene: TRBJ2-1
CDR3 protein: CASSLIGTYYNEQFF

V gene: TRBV20-1
J gene: TRBJ1-4
CDR3 protein: CSARDMRPEKLFF

V gene: TRBV7-9
J gene: TRBJ1-5
CDR3 protein: CASSSTGGNQPQHF